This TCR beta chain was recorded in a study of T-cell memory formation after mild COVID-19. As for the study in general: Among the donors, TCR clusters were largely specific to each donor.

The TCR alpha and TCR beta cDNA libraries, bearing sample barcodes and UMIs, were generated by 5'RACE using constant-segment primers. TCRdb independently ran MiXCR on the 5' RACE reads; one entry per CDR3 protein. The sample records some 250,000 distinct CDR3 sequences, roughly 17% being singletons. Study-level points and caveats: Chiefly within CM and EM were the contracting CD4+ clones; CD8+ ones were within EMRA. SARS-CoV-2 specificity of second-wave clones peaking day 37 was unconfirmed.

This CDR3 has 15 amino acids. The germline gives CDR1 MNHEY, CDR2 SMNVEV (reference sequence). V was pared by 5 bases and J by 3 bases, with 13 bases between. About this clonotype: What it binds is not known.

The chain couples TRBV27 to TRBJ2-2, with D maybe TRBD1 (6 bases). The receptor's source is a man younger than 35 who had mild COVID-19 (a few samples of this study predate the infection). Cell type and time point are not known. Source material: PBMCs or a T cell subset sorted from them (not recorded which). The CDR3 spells CASSASRGYTGELFF. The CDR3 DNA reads TGTGCCAGCAGTGCTAGCAGGGGCTACACCGGGGAGCTGTTTTTT.